The 21 T cell receptor beta chains given below trace back to one sample, sequenced in a study of shared clonotypes between healthy human individuals. Method: immunoSEQ multiplex PCR; TCRdb's copy keeps in-frame clones and lacks some. Among about a million clones listed, around 76% were seen once. The material sequenced was memory CD4+ T cells sorted from blood. Subset reported: CD45RA-negative fraction. The receptors derive from a man between 18 and 35 years old in good health.

The V call is TRBV7-2, the J call TRBJ1-5; unclear D gene. V lost 5 bases and J lost 1, with 6 bases in between. The CDR3 is made up of 13 amino acids. The V gene's germline CDR1 is SGHTA and CDR2 FQGNSA. CDR3 nucleotides: TGTGCCAGCAGCCCTCCCAGCAATCAGCCCCAGCATTTT. It translates to CASSPPSNQPQHF.

The rearrangement joins TRBV6-1 to TRBJ1-4; D might be TRBD1 (6 bases). Germline V gene data show CDR1 as MNHNS and CDR2 as SASEGT. The CDR3 loop spans 14 amino acids. Trimming took off 6 bases at V and 8 bases at J, with 16 bases between the two ends. The CDR3 loop reads CASSVNRVREKLFF. CDR3 DNA: TGTGCCAGCAGCGTTAACAGGGTTCGGGAAAAACTGTTTTTT.

The rearrangement uses TRBV30 and TRBJ2-2; D is undetermined. The CDR3 spans 13 residues. The V and J ends lost 2 bases and 6 bases respectively, with 10 bases between them. CDR1 is GTSNPN and CDR2 is SVGIG in the germline V gene (reference sequence). CDR3 sequence reads: CAWSHSPSGELFF. CDR3 DNA: TGTGCCTGGAGTCACTCCCCTTCCGGGGAGCTGTTTTTT.

This chain links TRBV9 with TRBJ2-2; 10 bases fit TRBD1. The V and J ends lost 3 bases and 3 bases, in that order; junction bases with no gene match: 5. Germline lookup yields CDR1 SGDLS and CDR2 YYNGEE. This CDR3 comprises 16 residues. As DNA, the CDR3 is TGTGCCAGCAGCGCGGGGACAGGGGTGGACACCGGGGAGCTGTTTTTT. Its translation: CASSAGTGVDTGELFF.

The J gene is TRBJ2-7, the V gene TRBV6-1; D is unclear. CDR1 and CDR2 from the germline V gene are MNHNS and SASEGT. The CDR3 is 15 amino acids. V gave up 6 bases and J gave up 1 base, with 16 bases separating them. DNA for the CDR3: TGTGCCAGCAGAGTAACAGTGTCCCTATCCTACGAGCAGTACTTC. Translation: CASRVTVSLSYEQYF.

This clone was recorded once. The chain links TRBV5-4 to TRBJ2-5; D remains unclear. Deletions cut 4 bases from V and 1 base from J, with 5 bases between. In germline, CDR1 is SGHNT, CDR2 YYREEE (reference sequence). The CDR3 is made up of 12 amino acids. This CDR3 is CASSVAQETQYF. The CDR3 DNA reads TGTGCCAGCAGCGTAGCCCAAGAGACCCAGTACTTC.

The J gene is TRBJ1-2, the V gene TRBV19; the match to TRBD1 covers 8 bases. Germline V gives CDR1 LNHDA, CDR2 SQIVND (reference sequence). The CDR3 sequence is 14 residues long. Trimming took 8 bases from V and 7 from J; bases not matched to a gene: 12. This CDR3 reads CASRPTGTGGGYTF. The CDR3 DNA reads as TGTGCCAGTCGGCCCACCGGGACAGGAGGTGGCTACACCTTC.

The chain is built from TRBV5-4 and TRBJ2-7; no firm D call. The CDR3 runs to 15 residues. Trimming pared 1 base from V and 0 bases from J, leaving 11 bases between. CDR1 is SGHNT and CDR2 is YYREEE in the germline V gene (reference sequence). CDR3 bases: TGTGCCAGCAGCTTGATCGGGCAAGCCTCCTACGAGCAGTACTTC. Translating gives CASSLIGQASYEQYF.

The rearrangement uses TRBV11-1 and TRBJ2-1; 8 bases align to TRBD2. Unmatched junction bases numbered 3, after V lost 8 bases and J lost 0 bases. The CDR3 consists of 14 residues. Per the germline V gene, CDR1 is SGHAT and CDR2 is FQDESV (reference sequence). The CDR3 DNA reads TGTGCCAGCTCCGGGGGGGCCTCCTACAATGAGCAGTTCTTC. Its protein product is CASSGGASYNEQFF.

This sequence joins TRBV30 and TRBJ2-6; no definite D call. The CDR3 spans 14 residues. Trimming removed 6 bases from V and 4 bases from J, with 13 bases in between. Germline V gene lookup returns CDR1 GTSNPN and CDR2 SVGIG (reference sequence). The CDR3 reads CACSVGSGANVLTF. In nucleotides, the CDR3 is TGTGCCTGTTCAGTAGGGTCAGGGGCCAACGTCCTGACTTTC.

J is TRBJ2-1 and V is TRBV5-4, with 9 nucleotides matching TRBD2. The V gene end was trimmed by 4 bases and the J gene end by 12 bases; junction bases not matched to a gene: 14. Germline CDR1 is SGHNT and CDR2 is YYREEE (reference sequence). The CDR3 spans 15 residues. Here the CDR3 reads CASSPAERGAGSQFF. CDR3 DNA: TGTGCCAGCAGCCCGGCGGAGCGGGGGGCTGGGTCGCAGTTCTTC.

This clone was seen a single time. CDR3 sequence reads: CASGDRKGRETQYF. The CDR3 DNA reads as TGTGCCAGCGGAGACAGGAAGGGTCGAGAGACCCAGTACTTC. The chain joins TRBV2 to TRBJ2-5, with a weak D call TRBD1 (6 bases). Trimming pared 8 bases from V and 4 bases from J, leaving 17 bases between. The V gene's germline CDR1 is SNHLY and CDR2 FYNNEI. The length of the CDR3 is 14 residues.

The CDR3 coding sequence is TGCGCCAGCAGCTTGGAACAGGGGGTTGGGCAGTTCTTC. This encodes CASSLEQGVGQFF. The V call is TRBV5-1, the J call TRBJ2-1; 8 bases agree with TRBD1. Trimming at V came to 0 bases and at J to 12 bases, leaving 5 bases not matched to a gene. This CDR3 has 13 residues. Germline-derived CDR1 and CDR2 are SGHRS and YFSETQ.

On this clone: At one boundary the junction diverges from the germline segment, which might be a read error. This sequence joins TRBV11-3 and TRBJ2-7; TRBD2 is a possible D gene (7 bases). The CDR3 length is 19 residues. Germline V gene data show CDR1 as SGHNT and CDR2 as YENEEA. The CDR3 is CTSSLDSDQGGGRSYEQYF. The CDR3 DNA is TGTACCAGCAGCTTAGATAGTGATCAGGGAGGGGGACGCTCCTACGAGCAGTACTTC.

The chain couples TRBV18 to TRBJ1-2, with 7 bases matching TRBD1. Per germline, CDR1 KGHSH and CDR2 LQKENI. The V and J ends lost 0 bases and 0 bases, in that order; junction bases with no gene match: 1. CDR3 length: 15 amino acids. The CDR3 here is CASSPPGQSNYGYTF. The CDR3 nucleotides read TGTGCCAGCTCACCACCGGGACAGTCTAACTATGGCTACACCTTC. The full variable domain, with the rest looked up from reference TRBV18 and TRBJ1-2, is NAGVMQNPRHLVRRRGQEARLRCSPMKGHSHVYWYRQLPEEGLKFMVYLQKENIIDESGMPKERFSAEFPKEGPSILRIQQVVRGDSAAYFCASSPPGQSNYGYTFGSGTRLTVV.

The rearrangement links TRBV2 to TRBJ2-7; a possible D gene is TRBD1 (5 bases). The V gene lost 10 bases and the J gene lost 0 bases, with 19 bases spanning the gap. This CDR3 region has 15 residues. Germline CDR1 is SNHLY and CDR2 is FYNNEI. Written as DNA, the CDR3 is TGTGCCACCCTACCGCAGGGCACCAACTCCTACGAGCAGTACTTC. It specifies CATLPQGTNSYEQYF.

This clone was seen a handful of times. The V and J genes are TRBV27 and TRBJ1-5; D is unresolved. V dropped 2 bases and J dropped 10 bases, with 3 bases sitting between them. Germline V gene data show CDR1 as MNHEY and CDR2 as SMNVEV (reference sequence). The CDR3 is 10 residues long. The CDR3 region has the DNA TGTGCCAGCAGTTTAAATCCCCAGCATTTT. Its translation: CASSLNPQHF.

This chain connects TRBV2 to TRBJ2-3; D gene unclear. CDR1 is SNHLY, CDR2 FYNNEI, per germline. V was trimmed by 5 bases and J by 2 bases, leaving 11 bases between them. This CDR3 has 14 residues. The CDR3 sequence is CASSPVTATDTQYF. DNA for the CDR3: TGTGCCAGCAGTCCGGTAACGGCCACAGATACGCAGTATTTT.

This chain connects TRBV28 to TRBJ1-6; TRBD1 matches at 7 bases. J lost 7 bases, V lost 5 bases, and 11 bases had no gene match. This CDR3 has 16 amino acids. Germline CDR1 MDHEN, CDR2 SYDVKM. The CDR3 loop reads CASSPQGSRINSPLHF. The CDR3 DNA reads as TGTGCCAGCAGTCCACAGGGGTCGCGAATAAATTCACCCCTCCACTTT.

This chain links TRBV5-4 with TRBJ2-5; no clear D gene. The V end lost 4 bases, the J end lost 5 bases, and 15 bases lay between the germline ends. Germline-derived CDR1 and CDR2 are SGHNT and YYREEE (reference sequence). This CDR3 has 14 residues. CDR3 residues: CASSQGTRYETQYF. The CDR3 nucleotides are TGTGCCAGCAGCCAAGGTACCCGGTATGAGACCCAGTACTTC.

The chain joins TRBV10-3 to TRBJ1-5; D not resolved. V lost 0 bases and J 7 bases, leaving 13 bases between the germline ends. This CDR3 has 15 residues. Germline V gene sequence: CDR1 ENHRY, CDR2 SYGVKD. In DNA, the CDR3 is TGTGCCATCAGTGAGTCGACTTCCACCGGGCAGCCCCAGCATTTT. Translation gives CAISESTSTGQPQHF.